These 21 T cell receptor beta chains were all obtained from the same sample, sequenced in a study of shared clonotypes between healthy human individuals. The method was immunoSEQ multiplex PCR; TCRdb's version includes in-frame clones alone and lacks a portion of them. The sample consists of a few million clones, 95% of them appearing once. Sequenced material: naive CD4+ T cells sorted from blood. Subset noted: CD45RA+ positively selected. The receptors originated from a man between 18 and 29 years old in good health.

The count of this clone is one. The CDR3 reads CASRDRTGGSTEAFF. The DNA of the CDR3 is TGTGCCAGCAGAGACCGGACAGGGGGATCCACTGAAGCTTTCTTT. This chain links TRBV28 with TRBJ1-1; 10 bases align to TRBD1. The length of the CDR3 is 15 residues. Trimming cost V 6 bases and J 4 bases; bases outside gene matches: 8. Germline CDR1 MDHEN, CDR2 SYDVKM.

The rearrangement uses TRBV7-2 and TRBJ2-7; 11 bases agree with TRBD2. CDR3 length: 14 residues. Losses at the gene ends were 5 bases for V and 7 bases for J; bases not matched to a gene: 7. Germline V gene data show CDR1 as SGHTA and CDR2 as FQGNSA. The CDR3 nucleotides are TGTGCCAGCAGCCTTAGCGGGAGGGGCTGGGAGCAGTACTTC. Amino acids: CASSLSGRGWEQYF.

This chain uses TRBV11-3 with TRBJ2-1, with TRBD1 identical over 8 bases. The junction had 9 bases not matched to a gene; V was cut back by 5 bases and J by 6 bases. CDR1 is SGHNT and CDR2 is YENEEA in the germline V gene. CDR3 length: 15 residues. The CDR3 reads CASSTGQVTINEQFF. In nucleotides, the CDR3 is TGTGCCAGCAGCACGGGACAGGTTACCATCAATGAGCAGTTCTTC.

This sequence joins TRBV19 and TRBJ1-2; TRBD1 matches at 8 bases. This CDR3 has 12 residues. The J segment lost 4 bases and the V segment lost 11 bases, leaving 6 bases of the junction unmatched. Germline lookup yields CDR1 LNHDA and CDR2 SQIVND (reference sequence). CDR3 nucleotides: TGTGCCTGCCTAGGGACAGGCTATGGCTACACCTTC. Translated, it gives CACLGTGYGYTF.

In this sample, this clone turned up once. This chain connects TRBV10-3 to TRBJ2-3, with TRBD1 matching 7 bases. Germline trimming cut 8 bases from V and 9 bases from J; bases unmatched to any gene: 8. This CDR3 region has 12 residues. Germline V lookup: CDR1 ENHRY, CDR2 SYGVKD. Here the CDR3 reads CAIDREGGTQYF. The CDR3, as DNA: TGTGCCATCGATCGGGAAGGGGGCACGCAGTATTTT.

The rearrangement joins TRBV6-6 to TRBJ2-5; a weak D match, TRBD2 (6 bases). V dropped 5 bases and J dropped 2 bases, with 12 bases sitting between them. CDR3 length: 14 amino acids. Germline V CDR1 and CDR2: MNHNY, SVGAGI (reference sequence). The CDR3 coding sequence is TGTGCCAGCAGTACCCATAGCGGACAAGAGACCCAGTACTTC. The encoded protein is CASSTHSGQETQYF.

For the CDR3, the DNA is TGTGCCAGTGGCCCCCGAGGGGCCGGGAACACTGAAGCTTTCTTT. This sequence encodes CASGPRGAGNTEAFF. V is TRBV19 and J is TRBJ1-1; D is perhaps TRBD1 (5 bases). Germline V CDR1 and CDR2: LNHDA, SQIVND (reference sequence). The CDR3 has 15 amino acids. Trimming took 8 bases from V and 1 from J, leaving 17 bases between them.

J is TRBJ1-1 and V is TRBV9; possibly TRBD1 for D (6 bases). Deletions cut 1 base from V and 6 bases from J, with 10 bases between. The CDR3 totals 13 residues. The V gene's germline CDR1 is SGDLS and CDR2 YYNGEE. The CDR3: CASSVQGQAEAFF. CDR3 DNA: TGTGCCAGCAGCGTACAGGGGCAGGCTGAAGCTTTCTTT.

This chain links TRBV10-2 with TRBJ2-7; D is ambiguous. Per the germline V gene, CDR1 is WSHSY and CDR2 is SAAADI. The CDR3 runs to 13 residues. Trimming stripped 6 bases from V and 0 bases from J, with 9 bases between. CDR3 sequence: CASRADSSYEQYF. CDR3 nucleotide sequence: TGCGCCAGCAGGGCAGATAGCTCCTACGAGCAGTACTTC.

This chain connects TRBV6-1 to TRBJ2-7; D not resolved. CDR3 length equals 16 residues. Trimming pared 1 base from V and 1 base from J, leaving 14 bases between. Germline V gives CDR1 MNHNS, CDR2 SASEGT. The CDR3 coding sequence is TGTGCCAGCAGTGAAGGGGCTGGTTTAGGATCCTACGAGCAGTACTTC. Translating gives CASSEGAGLGSYEQYF.

V is TRBV7-2 and J is TRBJ2-7; 7 nucleotides agree with TRBD1. The CDR3 sequence is 14 residues long. CDR1 SGHTA and CDR2 FQGNSA come from the germline V gene. V was pared by 2 bases and J by 2 bases, with 3 bases of the junction left unmatched. DNA of the CDR3: TGTGCCAGCAGCTTAAGGGGGCTGGCCTACGAGCAGTACTTC. It specifies CASSLRGLAYEQYF.

Worth noting for this clone: Other nucleotide sequences from this sample produce the same CDR3. CDR3 in DNA: TGTGCCAGCAGCCCCGACAGAGTCTATGGCTACACCTTC. Amino acid sequence: CASSPDRVYGYTF. The chain is built from TRBV6-5 and TRBJ1-2; D might be TRBD1 (5 bases). This CDR3 contains 13 residues. V was shortened by 6 bases and J by 4 bases, with 12 bases between the two germline ends. CDR1 MNHEY and CDR2 SVGAGI come from the germline V gene.

This chain links TRBV7-6 with TRBJ1-2, with 7 bases fitting TRBD1. CDR1 and CDR2 from the germline V gene are SGHVS and FNYEAQ. The CDR3 consists of 13 residues. J was trimmed by 3 bases and V by 4 bases; bases with no gene match: 2. As DNA, the CDR3 is TGTGCCAGCAGCTCCGACAGGGACTATGGCTACACCTTC. Translated: CASSSDRDYGYTF.

As DNA, the CDR3 is TGCAGCGTTATGGAGGGATCTGGGGCCAACGTCCTGACTTTC. Amino acid sequence: CSVMEGSGANVLTF. This chain joins TRBV29-1 and TRBJ2-6; TRBD2 is a possible D gene (6 bases). The V gene's germline CDR1 is SQVTM and CDR2 ANQGSEA. The V end was cut by 5 bases, the J end by 1 base, with 9 bases between. The CDR3 contains 14 residues.

The chain is built from TRBV14 and TRBJ1-6; D gene unclear. Germline CDR1 and CDR2: SGHDN and FVKESK. V dropped 4 bases and J dropped 6 bases, with 7 bases sitting between them. CDR3 length: 13 amino acids. The CDR3 loop reads CASSLIVNSPLHF. In nucleotides, the CDR3 is TGTGCCAGCAGCCTTATTGTTAATTCACCCCTCCACTTT.

A word on this clone: Compared with germline, one end of the junction differs, possibly owing to a read error. The chain joins TRBV7-7 to TRBJ1-1; D possibly corresponds to TRBD1 (5 bases). CDR3 length: 13 residues. Germline V gene sequence: CDR1 SSHAT, CDR2 FNYEAQ (reference sequence). The CDR3 loop reads CASSRGMNTEAFF. The CDR3 bases are TGTGCTAGCAGCCGGGGGATGAACACTGAAGCTTTCTTT.

The chain combines TRBV9 with TRBJ2-2, with 8 bases lining up with TRBD1. This CDR3 spans 14 amino acids. V lost 6 bases and J lost 7; bases outside the gene matches: 8. CDR1 is SGDLS, CDR2 YYNGEE, per germline. This CDR3 reads CASTPPGGIGELFF. The CDR3 bases are TGTGCCAGCACCCCCCCAGGGGGCATCGGGGAGCTGTTTTTT.

The chain uses TRBV4-1 and TRBJ1-2, with 7 bases fitting TRBD1. The CDR3 has 16 residues. The germline CDR1 and CDR2 sequences are MGHRA and YSYEKL. The ends lost 3 bases at V and 7 bases at J; junction bases unmatched: 14. DNA for the CDR3: TGCGCCAGCAGCCAGGGGCTGACAGGGTCACAGAGTGGCTACACCTTC. Translated: CASSQGLTGSQSGYTF.

The rearrangement uses TRBV4-1 and TRBJ1-4, with D uncertain. V was cut by 1 base and J by 8 bases, with 17 bases left in between. The CDR3 covers 16 residues. Germline V lookup: CDR1 MGHRA, CDR2 YSYEKL. The CDR3 DNA follows: TGCGCCAGCAGCCAAGCAACCGGGTGGAAAAACGAAAAACTGTTTTTT. Protein sequence: CASSQATGWKNEKLFF.

The chain uses TRBV7-9 and TRBJ2-3; 10 nucleotides agree with TRBD2. With 3 bases clipped from V and 8 bases from J, the junction kept 8 bases outside the gene matches. This CDR3 has 15 amino acids. In germline, CDR1 is SEHNR, CDR2 FQNEAQ (reference sequence). CDR3 in amino acids: CASSLAPSGSPTQYF. CDR3 bases: TGTGCCAGCAGCTTGGCCCCTAGCGGGAGCCCTACGCAGTATTTT.

This sequence joins TRBV29-1 and TRBJ2-5, with D unresolved. V lost 0 bases and J 1 base, leaving 6 bases between the germline ends. This CDR3 region has 13 residues. CDR1 and CDR2 from the germline V gene are SQVTM and ANQGSEA. The CDR3 DNA sequence: TGCAGCGTTGAAGATAGGGCCCAAGAGACCCAGTACTTC. Translation: CSVEDRAQETQYF.